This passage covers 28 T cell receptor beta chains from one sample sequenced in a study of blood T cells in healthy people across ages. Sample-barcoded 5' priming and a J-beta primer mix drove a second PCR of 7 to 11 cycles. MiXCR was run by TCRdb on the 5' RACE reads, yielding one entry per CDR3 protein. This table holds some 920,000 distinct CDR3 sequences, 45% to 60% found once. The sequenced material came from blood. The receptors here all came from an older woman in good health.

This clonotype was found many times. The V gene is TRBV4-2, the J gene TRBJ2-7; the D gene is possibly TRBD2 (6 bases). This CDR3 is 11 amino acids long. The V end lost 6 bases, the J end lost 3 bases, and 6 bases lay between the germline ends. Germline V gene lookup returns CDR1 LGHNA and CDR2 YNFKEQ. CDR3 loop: CASREGYEQYF. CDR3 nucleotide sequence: TGTGCCAGCAGGGAGGGCTACGAGCAGTACTTC.

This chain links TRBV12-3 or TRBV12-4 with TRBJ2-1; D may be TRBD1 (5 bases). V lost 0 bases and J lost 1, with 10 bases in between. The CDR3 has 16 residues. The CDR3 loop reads CASSLAGARSYNEQFF. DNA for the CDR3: TGTGCCAGCAGTTTAGCAGGGGCTCGATCCTACAATGAGCAGTTCTTC.

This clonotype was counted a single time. This chain's CDR3 is CASSLWDTTRTQYF. CDR3 DNA: TGTGCCAGCAGTTTGTGGGACACAACGAGGACCCAGTACTTC. The chain couples TRBV28 to TRBJ2-7; D is possibly TRBD1 (6 bases). The DNA matches TRBJ2-5 better at its end, which makes the J call doubtful. Germline V gene data show CDR1 as MDHEN and CDR2 as SYDVKM. This CDR3 is built from 14 residues.

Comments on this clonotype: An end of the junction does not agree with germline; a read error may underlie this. CDR3 in amino acids: CASSKSGGNKPQHF. CDR3 nucleotides: TGCGCCAGCAGTAAGTCTGGGGGGAATAAGCCCCAGCATTTT. This chain uses TRBV10-2 with TRBJ1-5; weak D call: TRBD1 (5 bases). The CDR3 sequence is 14 residues long. Germline V gene sequence: CDR1 WSHSY, CDR2 SAAADI.

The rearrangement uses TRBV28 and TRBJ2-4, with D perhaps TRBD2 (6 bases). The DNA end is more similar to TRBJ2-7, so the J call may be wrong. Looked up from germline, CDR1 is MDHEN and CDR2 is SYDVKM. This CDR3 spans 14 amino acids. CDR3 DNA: TGTGCCAGCATACCCGGGAGTAGTCTCTACGAGCAGTACTTC. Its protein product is CASIPGSSLYEQYF.

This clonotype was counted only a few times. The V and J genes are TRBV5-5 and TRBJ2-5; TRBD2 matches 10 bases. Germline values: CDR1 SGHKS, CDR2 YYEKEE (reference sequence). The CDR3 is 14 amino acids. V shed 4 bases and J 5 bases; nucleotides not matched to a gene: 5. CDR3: CASSRTSGLETQYF. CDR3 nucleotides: TGTGCCAGCAGCCGGACTAGCGGACTGGAGACCCAGTACTTC.

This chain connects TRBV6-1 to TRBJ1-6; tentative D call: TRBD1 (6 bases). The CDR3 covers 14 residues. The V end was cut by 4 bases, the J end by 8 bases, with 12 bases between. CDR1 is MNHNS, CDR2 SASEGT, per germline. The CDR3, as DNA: TGTGCCAGCAGTGGAACAGGGTTGGATTCACCCCTCCACTTT. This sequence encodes CASSGTGLDSPLHF.

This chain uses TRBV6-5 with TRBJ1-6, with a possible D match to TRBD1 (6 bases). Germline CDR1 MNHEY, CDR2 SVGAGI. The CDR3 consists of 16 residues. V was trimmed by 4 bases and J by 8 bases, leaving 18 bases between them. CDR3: CASSFSGVRSHSPLHF. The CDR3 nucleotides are TGTGCCAGCAGTTTTTCAGGGGTGAGGAGTCATTCACCCCTCCACTTT.

CDR3 DNA: TGTGCCAGCAGCCCCAACAGGGGGCAGGGTGAGCAGTTCTTC. This codes for CASSPNRGQGEQFF. The chain has TRBV11-2 and TRBJ2-7; 9 nucleotides agree with TRBD1. The J call may not be correct, given that the DNA end is closer to TRBJ2-1. CDR3 length equals 14 residues. The germline gives CDR1 SGHAT, CDR2 FQNNGV.

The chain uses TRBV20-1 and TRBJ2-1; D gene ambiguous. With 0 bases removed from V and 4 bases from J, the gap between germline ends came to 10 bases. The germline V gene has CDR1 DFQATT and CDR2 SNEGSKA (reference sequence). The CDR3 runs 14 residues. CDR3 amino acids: CSARDRSPYNEQFF. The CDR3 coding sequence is TGCAGTGCTAGAGACAGGTCTCCTTACAATGAGCAGTTCTTC.

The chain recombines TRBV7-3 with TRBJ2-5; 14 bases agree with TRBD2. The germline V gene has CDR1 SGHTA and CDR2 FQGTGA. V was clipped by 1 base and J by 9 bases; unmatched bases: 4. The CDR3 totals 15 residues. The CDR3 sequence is CASSLIPGLAGAQYF. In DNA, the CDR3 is TGTGCCAGCAGCTTAATACCGGGACTAGCGGGAGCCCAGTACTTC.

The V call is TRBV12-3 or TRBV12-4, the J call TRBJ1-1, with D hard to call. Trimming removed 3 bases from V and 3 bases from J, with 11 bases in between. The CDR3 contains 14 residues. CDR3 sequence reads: CASSFVGWDTEAFF. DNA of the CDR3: TGTGCCAGCAGTTTTGTGGGATGGGACACTGAAGCTTTCTTT.

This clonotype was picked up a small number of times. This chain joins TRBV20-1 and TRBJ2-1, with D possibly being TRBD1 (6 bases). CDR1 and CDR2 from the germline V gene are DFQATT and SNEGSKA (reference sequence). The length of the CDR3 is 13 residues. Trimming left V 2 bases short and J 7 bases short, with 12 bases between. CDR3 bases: TGCAGTGCTAGAAACAGGGACGGAAATGAGCAGTTCTTC. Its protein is CSARNRDGNEQFF.

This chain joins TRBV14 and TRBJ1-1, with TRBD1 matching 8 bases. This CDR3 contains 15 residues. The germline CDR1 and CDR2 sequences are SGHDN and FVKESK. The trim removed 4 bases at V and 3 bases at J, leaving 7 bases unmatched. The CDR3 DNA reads TGTGCCAGCAGCCCCCTGGACAGGGCACACACTGAAGCTTTCTTT. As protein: CASSPLDRAHTEAFF.

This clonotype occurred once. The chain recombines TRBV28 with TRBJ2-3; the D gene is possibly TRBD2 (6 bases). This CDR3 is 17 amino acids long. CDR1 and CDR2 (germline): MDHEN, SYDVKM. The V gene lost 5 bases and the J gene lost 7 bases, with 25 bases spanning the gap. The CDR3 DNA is TGTGCCAGCAGTCCCTCGGCATCCGCGGGACGGGGTTATACGCAGTATTTT. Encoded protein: CASSPSASAGRGYTQYF. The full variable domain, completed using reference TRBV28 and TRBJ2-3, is DVKVTQSSRYLVKRTGEKVFLECVQDMDHENMFWYRQDPGLGLRLIYFSYDVKMKEKGDIPEGYSVSREKKERFSLILESASTNQTSMYLCASSPSASAGRGYTQYFGPGTRLTVL.

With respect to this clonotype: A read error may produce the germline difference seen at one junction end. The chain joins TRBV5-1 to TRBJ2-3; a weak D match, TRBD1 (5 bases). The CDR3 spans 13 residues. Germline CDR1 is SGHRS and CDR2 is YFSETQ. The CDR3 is CVSTRQNTDTQYF. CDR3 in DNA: TGCGTCAGCACCAGACAGAACACAGATACGCAGTATTTT.

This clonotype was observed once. The CDR3 loop reads CASRRDTDPRVRGANVLTF. The CDR3 region has the DNA TGCGCCAGCCGGAGAGATACGGACCCCCGAGTCAGAGGGGCCAACGTCCTGACTTTC. The genes are TRBV5-1 and TRBJ2-6; D gene unclear. V was pared by 7 bases and J by 4 bases, with 27 bases between. The CDR3 extends over 19 amino acids. Germline CDR1 and CDR2: SGHRS and YFSETQ.

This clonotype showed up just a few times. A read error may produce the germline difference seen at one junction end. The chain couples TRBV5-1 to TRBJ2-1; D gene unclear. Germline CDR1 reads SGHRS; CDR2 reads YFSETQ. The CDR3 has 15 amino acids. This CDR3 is CASCFSTSTVNEQFF. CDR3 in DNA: TGCGCCAGCTGCTTCTCTACCAGCACAGTCAATGAGCAGTTCTTC.

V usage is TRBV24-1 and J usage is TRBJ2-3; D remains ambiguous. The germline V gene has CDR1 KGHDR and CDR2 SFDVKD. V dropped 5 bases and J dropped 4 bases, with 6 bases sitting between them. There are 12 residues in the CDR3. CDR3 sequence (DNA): TGTGCCACCAGTGGAAACCCAGATACGCAGTATTTT. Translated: CATSGNPDTQYF.

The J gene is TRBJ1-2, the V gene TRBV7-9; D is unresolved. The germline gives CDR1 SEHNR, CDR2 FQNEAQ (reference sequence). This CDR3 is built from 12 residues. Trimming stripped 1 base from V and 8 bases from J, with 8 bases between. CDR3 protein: CASSLEVRGYTF. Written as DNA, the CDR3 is TGTGCCAGCAGCTTAGAGGTACGGGGCTACACCTTC.

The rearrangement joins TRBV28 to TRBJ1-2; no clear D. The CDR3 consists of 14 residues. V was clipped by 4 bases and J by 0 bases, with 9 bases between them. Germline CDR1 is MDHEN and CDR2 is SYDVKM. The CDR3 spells CASSWEFSNYGYTF. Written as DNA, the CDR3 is TGTGCCAGCAGTTGGGAGTTCTCTAACTATGGCTACACCTTC.

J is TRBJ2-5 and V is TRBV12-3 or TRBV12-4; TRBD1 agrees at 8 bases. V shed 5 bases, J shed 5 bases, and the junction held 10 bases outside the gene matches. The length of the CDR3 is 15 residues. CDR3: CASSDRGQIRETQYF. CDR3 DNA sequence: TGTGCCAGCAGTGACAGGGGCCAAATTAGGGAGACCCAGTACTTC.

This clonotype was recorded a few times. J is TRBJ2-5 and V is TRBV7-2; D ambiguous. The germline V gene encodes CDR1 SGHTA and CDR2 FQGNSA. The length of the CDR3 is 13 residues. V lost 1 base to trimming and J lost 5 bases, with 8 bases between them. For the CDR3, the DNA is TGTGCCAGCAGCTTAGAGGCACGCGAGACCCAGTACTTC. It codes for CASSLEARETQYF.

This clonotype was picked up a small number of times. The CDR3 DNA reads as TGCAGTGCTAGAGCTGGGAACGAGCAGTACTTC. Translation: CSARAGNEQYF. This sequence joins TRBV20-1 and TRBJ2-7; D call uncertain. CDR3 size: 11 residues. CDR1 is DFQATT and CDR2 is SNEGSKA in the germline V gene (reference sequence). Trimming left V 1 base short and J 5 bases short, with 6 bases between.

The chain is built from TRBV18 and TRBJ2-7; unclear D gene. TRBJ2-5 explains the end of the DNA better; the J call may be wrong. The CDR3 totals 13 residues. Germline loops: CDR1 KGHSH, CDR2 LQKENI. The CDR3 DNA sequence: TGTGCCTCCCTCAAAGGCCTGGGAGAGACCCAGTACTTC. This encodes CASLKGLGETQYF.

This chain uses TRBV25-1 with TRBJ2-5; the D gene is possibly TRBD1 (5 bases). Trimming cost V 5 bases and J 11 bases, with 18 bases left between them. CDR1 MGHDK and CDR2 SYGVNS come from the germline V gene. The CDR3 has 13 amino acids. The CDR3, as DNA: TGTGCCAGCAGTCAGGCCCAGGGTAGTGAGCAGTACTTC. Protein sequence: CASSQAQGSEQYF.

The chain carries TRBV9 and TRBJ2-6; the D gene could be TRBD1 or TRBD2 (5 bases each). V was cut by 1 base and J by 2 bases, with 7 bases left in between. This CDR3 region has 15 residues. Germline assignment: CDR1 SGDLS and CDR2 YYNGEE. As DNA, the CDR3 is TGTGCCAGCAGCGTACGGGGCGCTGGGGCCAACGTCCTGACTTTC. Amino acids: CASSVRGAGANVLTF.

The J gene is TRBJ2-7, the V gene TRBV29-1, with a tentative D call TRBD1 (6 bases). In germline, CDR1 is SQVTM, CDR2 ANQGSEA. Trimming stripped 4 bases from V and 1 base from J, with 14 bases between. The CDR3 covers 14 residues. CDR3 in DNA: TGCAGCGTTGTAGCCTCTACAGGGTCCTACGAGCAGTACTTC. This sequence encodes CSVVASTGSYEQYF.